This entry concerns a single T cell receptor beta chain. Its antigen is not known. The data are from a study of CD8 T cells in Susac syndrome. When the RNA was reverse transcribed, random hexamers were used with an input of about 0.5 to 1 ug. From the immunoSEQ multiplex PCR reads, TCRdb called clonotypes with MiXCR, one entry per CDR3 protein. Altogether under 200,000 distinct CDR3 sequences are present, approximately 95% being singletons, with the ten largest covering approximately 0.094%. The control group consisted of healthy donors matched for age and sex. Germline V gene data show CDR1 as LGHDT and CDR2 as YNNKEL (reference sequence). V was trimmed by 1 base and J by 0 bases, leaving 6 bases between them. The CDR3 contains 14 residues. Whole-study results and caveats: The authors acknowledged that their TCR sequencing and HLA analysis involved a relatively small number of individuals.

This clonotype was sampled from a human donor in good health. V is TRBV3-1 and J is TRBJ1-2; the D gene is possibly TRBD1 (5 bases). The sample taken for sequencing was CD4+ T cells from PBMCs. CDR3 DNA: TGTGCCAGCAGCCAAGCAGGGTCTAACTATGGCTACACCTTC. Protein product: CASSQAGSNYGYTF.